This T cell receptor (beta chain) came from a study of identifying expanded T cells in peripheral blood. Study results and caveats: Clone count variance between two-week samples rose with total template count. Technical replicates showed roughly 1.2 changed clones; approximately 2 weeks about 16; four weeks 19.

Measured with immunoSEQ multiplex PCR; TCRdb has only the in-frame clones, and not every one. Here the sample spans 75,000 to 90,000 clones, about 90% being singletons. This CDR3 has 11 residues. Trimming took 0 bases from V and 8 from J, leaving 4 bases between them. Germline CDR1 is SGHTA and CDR2 is FQGNSA. During the collection period, no donor immune events like infections were recorded. Note on this clone: Its antigen is not identified.

The chain has TRBV7-2 and TRBJ1-2; the D is unclear. The clonotype was recovered from a person between 18 and 75 years old in good health. Sequencing was performed on blood. The chain's CDR3 is CASSLAGGYTF. CDR3 sequence (DNA): TGTGCCAGCAGCTTAGCCGGGGGCTACACCTTC.